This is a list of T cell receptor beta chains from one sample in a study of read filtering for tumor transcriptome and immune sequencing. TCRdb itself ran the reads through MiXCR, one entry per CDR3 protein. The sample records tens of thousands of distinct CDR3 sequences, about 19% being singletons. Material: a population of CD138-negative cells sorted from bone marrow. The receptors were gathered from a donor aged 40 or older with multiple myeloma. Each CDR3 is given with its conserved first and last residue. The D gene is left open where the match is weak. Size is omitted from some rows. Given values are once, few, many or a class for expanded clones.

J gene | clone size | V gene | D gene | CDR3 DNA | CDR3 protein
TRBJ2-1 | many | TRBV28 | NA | TGTGCCAGCAGTAGTTTGAAAGGGGGCTACAATGAGCAGTTCTTC | CASSSLKGGYNEQFF
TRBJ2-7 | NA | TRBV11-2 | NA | TGTGCCTGCAGCACCCCCGGGGGGCAGTACTTC | CACSTPGGQYF
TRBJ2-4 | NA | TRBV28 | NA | TGTGCCAGCAGCCTGATGGAGAACATTCAGTACTTC | CASSLMENIQYF
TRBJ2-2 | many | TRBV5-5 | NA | TGTGCCAGCAGCTACCAATTCGGACCCGGGGAGCTGTTTTTT | CASSYQFGPGELFF
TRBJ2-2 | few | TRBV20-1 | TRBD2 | TGCAGTGCTGGTACTAGCGGGAGTTCGAACACCGGGGAGCTGTTTTTT | CSAGTSGSSNTGELFF
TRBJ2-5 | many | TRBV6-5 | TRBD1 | TGTGCCAGCAGTTACGGCAGGGGGTTCCAAGAGACCCAGTACTTC | CASSYGRGFQETQYF
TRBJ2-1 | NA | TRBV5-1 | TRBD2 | TGCGCCAGCAGCTCGGACCTAGCGGGAGTGTACAATGGGCGGTTCTTC | CASSSDLAGVYNGRFF
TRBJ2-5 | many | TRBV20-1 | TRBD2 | TGCAGTGCCCGCCCCGGGGGGGCAGGTGAGACCCAGTACTTC | CSARPGGAGETQYF
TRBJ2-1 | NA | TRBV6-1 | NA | TGTGCCAGCAGGGGCTACCTTGGATTAACTTACAATGAGCAGTTCTTC | CASRGYLGLTYNEQFF
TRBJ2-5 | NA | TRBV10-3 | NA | TGTGCCATCGGTGGAGGTGGAGAGACCCAGTACTTC | CAIGGGGETQYF
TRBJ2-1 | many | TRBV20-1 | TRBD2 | TGCAGTGCTAGAAAAGCGGGAGGGGTTACCTACAATGAGCAGTTCTTC | CSARKAGGVTYNEQFF
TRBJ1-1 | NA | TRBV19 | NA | TGTGCCAGTAGTACTTGGACAGTGCTGAACACTCAGGCTTTCTTT | CASSTWTVLNTQAFF
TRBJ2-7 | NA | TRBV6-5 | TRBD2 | TGTGCCAGCCGTTACCCTCGACCCGGGAGGGCTGGGTACGAGCAGTACTTC | CASRYPRPGRAGYEQYF
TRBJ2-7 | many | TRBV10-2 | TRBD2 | TGCGCCAGCAGTGCTCTGGGCGGGGGCTACGAGCAGTACTTC | CASSALGGGYEQYF
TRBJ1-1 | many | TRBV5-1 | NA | TGCGCCAGCAGCTTCTCCTCCGGGACATACATTGAAGCTTTCTTT | CASSFSSGTYIEAFF
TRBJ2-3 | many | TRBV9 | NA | TGTGCCAGCAGCCGATCGGATACGCAGTATTTT | CASSRSDTQYF
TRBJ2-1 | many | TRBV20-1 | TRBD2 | TGCAGTGCTCCTCGGGGAGCGGGGGGATACAATGAGCAGTTCTTC | CSAPRGAGGYNEQFF
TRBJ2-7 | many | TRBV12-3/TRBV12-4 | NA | TGTGCCAGCAGTCTTAGCGGCGCCCTTTCCTACGAGCAGTACTTC | CASSLSGALSYEQYF
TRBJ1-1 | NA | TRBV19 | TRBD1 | TGTGCCAGTAGTAAACCACAGGGGGCCGGGTCTGAAGCTTTCTTT | CASSKPQGAGSEAFF
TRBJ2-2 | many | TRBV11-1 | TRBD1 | TGTGCCAGCAGCCCACTCACAGGGGTCACCGGGGAGCTGTTTTTT | CASSPLTGVTGELFF
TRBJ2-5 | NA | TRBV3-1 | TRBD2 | TGTGCCAGCAGAGCCTGGCCCGGGGGGTTCCAAGAGACCCAGTACTTC | CASRAWPGGFQETQYF
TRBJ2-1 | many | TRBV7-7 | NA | TGTGCTAGCAGCTTTTCCGGGACGAACAATGAGCAGTTCTTC | CASSFSGTNNEQFF
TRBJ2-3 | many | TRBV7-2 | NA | TGTGCCAGCAGCTTTTATGGAGATACGCAGTATTTT | CASSFYGDTQYF
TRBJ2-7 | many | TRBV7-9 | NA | TGTGCCAGCAGCCCACAAAGAGGCTACGAGCAGTACTTC | CASSPQRGYEQYF